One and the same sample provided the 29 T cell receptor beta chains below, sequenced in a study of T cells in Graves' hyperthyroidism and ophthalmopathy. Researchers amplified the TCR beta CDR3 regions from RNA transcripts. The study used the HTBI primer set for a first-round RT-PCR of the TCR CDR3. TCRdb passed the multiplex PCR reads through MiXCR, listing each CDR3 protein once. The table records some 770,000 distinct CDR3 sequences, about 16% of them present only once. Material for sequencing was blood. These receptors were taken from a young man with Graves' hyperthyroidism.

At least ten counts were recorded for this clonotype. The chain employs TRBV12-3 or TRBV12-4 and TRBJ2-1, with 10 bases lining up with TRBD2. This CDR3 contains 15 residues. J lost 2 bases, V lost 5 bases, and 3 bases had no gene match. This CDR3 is CASSPSGRAYNEQFF. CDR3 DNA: TGTGCCAGCAGTCCCAGCGGGAGGGCCTACAATGAGCAGTTCTTC.

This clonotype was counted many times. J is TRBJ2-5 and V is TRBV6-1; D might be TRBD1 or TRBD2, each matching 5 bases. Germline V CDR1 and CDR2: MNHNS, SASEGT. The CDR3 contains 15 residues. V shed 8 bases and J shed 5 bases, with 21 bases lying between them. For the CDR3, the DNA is TGTGCCAGCCAGGGCGGGTGGGGGTCGTGGGAGACCCAGTACTTC. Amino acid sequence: CASQGGWGSWETQYF.

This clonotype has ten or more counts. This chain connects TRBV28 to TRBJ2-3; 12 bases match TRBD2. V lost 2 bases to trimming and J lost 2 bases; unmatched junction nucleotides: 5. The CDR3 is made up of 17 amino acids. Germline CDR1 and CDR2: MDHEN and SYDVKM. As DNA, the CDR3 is TGTGCCAGCAGTTTACCCGGGACTAGCGGGTTCACAGATACGCAGTATTTT. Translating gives CASSLPGTSGFTDTQYF. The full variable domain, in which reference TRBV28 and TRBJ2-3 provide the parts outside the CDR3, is DVKVTQSSRYLVKRTGEKVFLECVQDMDHENMFWYRQDPGLGLRLIYFSYDVKMKEKGDIPEGYSVSREKKERFSLILESASTNQTSMYLCASSLPGTSGFTDTQYFGPGTRLTVL.

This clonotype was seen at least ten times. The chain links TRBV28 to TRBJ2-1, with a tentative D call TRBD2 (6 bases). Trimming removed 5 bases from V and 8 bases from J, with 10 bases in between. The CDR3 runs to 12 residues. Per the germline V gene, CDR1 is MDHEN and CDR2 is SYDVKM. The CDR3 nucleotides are TGTGCCAGCAGTCTTAGGGAGGATGAGCAGTTCTTC. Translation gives CASSLREDEQFF.

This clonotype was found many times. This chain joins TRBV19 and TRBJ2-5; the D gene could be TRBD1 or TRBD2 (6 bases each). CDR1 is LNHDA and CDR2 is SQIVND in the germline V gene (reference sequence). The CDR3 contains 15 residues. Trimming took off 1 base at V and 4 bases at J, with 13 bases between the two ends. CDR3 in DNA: TGTGCCAGTAGTATAGGCCCCACGGGGGCAGAGACCCAGTACTTC. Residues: CASSIGPTGAETQYF.

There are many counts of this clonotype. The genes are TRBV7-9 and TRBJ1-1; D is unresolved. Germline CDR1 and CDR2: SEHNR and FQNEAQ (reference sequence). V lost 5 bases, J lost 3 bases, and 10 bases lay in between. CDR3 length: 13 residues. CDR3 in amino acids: CASSRRSDTEAFF. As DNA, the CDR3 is TGTGCCAGCAGCCGACGGTCCGACACTGAAGCTTTCTTT.

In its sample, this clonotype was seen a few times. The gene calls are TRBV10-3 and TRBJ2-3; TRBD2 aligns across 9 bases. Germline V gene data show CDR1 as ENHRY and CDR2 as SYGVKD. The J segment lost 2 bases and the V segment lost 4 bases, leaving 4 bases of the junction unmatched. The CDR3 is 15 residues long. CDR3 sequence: CAISGGGRATDTQYF. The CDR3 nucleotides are TGTGCCATCAGTGGAGGCGGGAGGGCCACAGATACGCAGTATTTT.

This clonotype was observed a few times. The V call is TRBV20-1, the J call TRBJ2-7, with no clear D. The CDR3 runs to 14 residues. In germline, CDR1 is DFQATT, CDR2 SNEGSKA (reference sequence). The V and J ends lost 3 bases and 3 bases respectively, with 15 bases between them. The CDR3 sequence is CSASSQRAVYEQYF. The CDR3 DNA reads TGCAGTGCTAGTTCTCAAAGGGCCGTCTACGAGCAGTACTTC.

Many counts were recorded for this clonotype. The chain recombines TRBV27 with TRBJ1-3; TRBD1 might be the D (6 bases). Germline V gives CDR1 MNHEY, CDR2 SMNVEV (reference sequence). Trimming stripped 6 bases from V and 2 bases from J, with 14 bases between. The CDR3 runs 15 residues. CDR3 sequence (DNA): TGTGCCAGCAGCCCCGGGACATCTACTGGAAACACCATATATTTT. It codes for CASSPGTSTGNTIYF.

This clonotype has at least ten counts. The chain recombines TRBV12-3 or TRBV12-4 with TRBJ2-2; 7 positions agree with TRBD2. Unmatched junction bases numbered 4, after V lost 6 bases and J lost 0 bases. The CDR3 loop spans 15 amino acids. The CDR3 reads CASRGGSSNTGELFF. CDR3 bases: TGTGCCAGCAGGGGCGGGAGTTCGAACACCGGGGAGCTGTTTTTT.

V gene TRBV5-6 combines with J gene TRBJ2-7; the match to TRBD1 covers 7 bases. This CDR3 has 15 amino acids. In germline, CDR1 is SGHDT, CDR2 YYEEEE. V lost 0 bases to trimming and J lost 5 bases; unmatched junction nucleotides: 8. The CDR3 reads CASSLERGRGNEQYF. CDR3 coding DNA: TGTGCCAGCAGCTTGGAAAGGGGCAGGGGGAACGAGCAGTACTTC.

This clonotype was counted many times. CDR3 sequence: CATSDPGLAQEQFF. The CDR3, as DNA: TGTGCCACCAGTGATCCCGGACTAGCCCAAGAGCAGTTCTTC. The J gene is TRBJ2-1, the V gene TRBV24-1; 8 bases match TRBD2. J was trimmed by 10 bases and V by 3 bases; bases with no gene match: 7. Germline CDR1 is KGHDR and CDR2 is SFDVKD. The CDR3 has 14 amino acids.

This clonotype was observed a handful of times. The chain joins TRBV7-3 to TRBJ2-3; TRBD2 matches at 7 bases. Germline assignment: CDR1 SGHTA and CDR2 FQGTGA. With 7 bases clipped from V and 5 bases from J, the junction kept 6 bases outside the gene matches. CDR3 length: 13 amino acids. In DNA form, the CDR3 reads TGTGCCAGCACCTTGGTAGCGGGAGATACGCAGTATTTT. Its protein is CASTLVAGDTQYF.

In DNA, the CDR3 is TGTGCCAACTTCCCAGGGCACTACGAGCAGTACTTC. As protein: CANFPGHYEQYF. The V call is TRBV24-1, the J call TRBJ2-7; the D gene is possibly TRBD1 (5 bases). The V gene lost 11 bases and the J gene lost 3 bases, with 13 bases spanning the gap. The germline V gene encodes CDR1 KGHDR and CDR2 SFDVKD. The CDR3 contains 12 residues.

The DNA of the CDR3 is TGTGCCAGCAGTGCGCCTAGGGACACAGATACGCAGTATTTT. Translation gives CASSAPRDTDTQYF. The J gene is TRBJ2-3, the V gene TRBV25-1; D is unclear. Trimming stripped 4 bases from V and 2 bases from J, with 10 bases between. The CDR3 has 14 residues. Germline values: CDR1 MGHDK, CDR2 SYGVNS.

The CDR3 reads CASSLHRDPSGELFF. For the CDR3, the DNA is TGTGCCAGCAGTTTGCATCGGGACCCATCTGGGGAGCTGTTTTTT. The rearrangement uses TRBV27 and TRBJ2-2, with D perhaps given as TRBD1 or TRBD2 (5 bases each). Germline V CDR1 and CDR2: MNHEY, SMNVEV (reference sequence). Trimming took 3 bases from V and 8 from J, leaving 16 bases between them. This CDR3 is 15 amino acids long.

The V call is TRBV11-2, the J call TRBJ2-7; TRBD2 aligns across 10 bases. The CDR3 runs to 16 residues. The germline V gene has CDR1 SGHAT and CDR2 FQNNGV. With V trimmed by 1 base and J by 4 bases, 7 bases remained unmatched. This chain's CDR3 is CASSLASGRLLYEQYF. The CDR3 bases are TGTGCCAGCAGCTTAGCTAGCGGGAGATTACTGTACGAGCAGTACTTC.

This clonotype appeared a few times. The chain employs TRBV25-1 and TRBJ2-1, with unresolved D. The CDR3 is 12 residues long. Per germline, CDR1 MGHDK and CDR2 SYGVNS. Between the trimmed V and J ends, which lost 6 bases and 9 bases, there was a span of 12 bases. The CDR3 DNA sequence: TGTGCCAGCAGCTACGGACCTACTGAGCAGTTCTTC. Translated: CASSYGPTEQFF.

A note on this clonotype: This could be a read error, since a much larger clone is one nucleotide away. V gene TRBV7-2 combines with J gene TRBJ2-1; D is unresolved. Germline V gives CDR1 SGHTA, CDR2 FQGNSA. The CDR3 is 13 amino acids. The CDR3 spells CASSPNWYNEQSF. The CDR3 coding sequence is TGTGCCAGCAGCCCCAACTGGTACAATGAGCAGTCCTTC.

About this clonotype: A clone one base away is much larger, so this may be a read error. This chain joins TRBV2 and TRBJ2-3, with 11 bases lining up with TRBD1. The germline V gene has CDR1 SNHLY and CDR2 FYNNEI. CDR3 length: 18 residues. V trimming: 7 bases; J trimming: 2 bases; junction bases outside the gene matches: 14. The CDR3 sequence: CASKLRTGGLGFTDTQYF. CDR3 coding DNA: TGTGCCAGCAAGTTGAGGACAGGGGGCTTAGGGTTCACAGATACGCAGTATTTT.

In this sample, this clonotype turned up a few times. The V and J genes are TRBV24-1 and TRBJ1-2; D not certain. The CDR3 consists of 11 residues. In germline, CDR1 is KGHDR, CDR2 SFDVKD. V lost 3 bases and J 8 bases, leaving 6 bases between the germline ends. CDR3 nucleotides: TGTGCCACCAGTGATCGTTTAGGCTACACCTTC. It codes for CATSDRLGYTF.

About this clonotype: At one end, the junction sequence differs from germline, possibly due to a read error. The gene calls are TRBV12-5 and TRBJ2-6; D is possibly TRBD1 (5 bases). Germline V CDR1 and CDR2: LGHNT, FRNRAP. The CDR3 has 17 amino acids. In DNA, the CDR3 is TGTGCTAGTGGTTTCAATACGATGAGGCCTGGGGCCAACGTCCTGGCTTTC. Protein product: CASGFNTMRPGANVLAF.

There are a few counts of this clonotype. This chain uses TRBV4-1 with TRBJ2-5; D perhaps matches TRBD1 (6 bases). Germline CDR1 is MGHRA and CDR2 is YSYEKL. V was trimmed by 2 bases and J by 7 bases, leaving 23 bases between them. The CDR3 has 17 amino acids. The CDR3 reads CASSQTRSGQSRATQYF. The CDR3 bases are TGCGCCAGCAGCCAAACAAGATCAGGACAGTCTCGGGCGACCCAGTACTTC.

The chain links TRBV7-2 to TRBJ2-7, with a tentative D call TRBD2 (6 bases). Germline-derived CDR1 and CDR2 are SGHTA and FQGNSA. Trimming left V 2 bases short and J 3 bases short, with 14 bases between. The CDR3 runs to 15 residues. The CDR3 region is CASSLSETSVYEQYF. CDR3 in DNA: TGTGCCAGCAGCTTATCCGAGACTAGTGTCTACGAGCAGTACTTC.

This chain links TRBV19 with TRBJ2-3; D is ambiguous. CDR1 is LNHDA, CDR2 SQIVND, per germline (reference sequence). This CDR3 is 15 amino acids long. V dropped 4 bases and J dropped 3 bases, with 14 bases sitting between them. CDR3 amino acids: CASSKMWTRTDTQYF. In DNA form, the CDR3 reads TGTGCCAGTAGTAAGATGTGGACGCGGACAGATACGCAGTATTTT.

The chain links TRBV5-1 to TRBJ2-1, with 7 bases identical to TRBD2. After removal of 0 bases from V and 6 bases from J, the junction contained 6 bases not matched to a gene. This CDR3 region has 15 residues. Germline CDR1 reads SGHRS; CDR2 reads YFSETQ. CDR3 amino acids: CASSLASGVFNEQFF. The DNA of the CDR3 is TGCGCCAGCAGCTTGGCCAGCGGGGTGTTCAATGAGCAGTTCTTC.

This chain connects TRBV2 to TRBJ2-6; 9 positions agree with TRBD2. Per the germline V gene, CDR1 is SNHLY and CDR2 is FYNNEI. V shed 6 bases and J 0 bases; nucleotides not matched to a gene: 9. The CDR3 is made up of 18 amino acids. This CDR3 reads CASSRGASGASGANVLTF. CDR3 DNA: TGTGCCAGCAGCCGCGGGGCTAGCGGGGCCTCTGGGGCCAACGTCCTGACTTTC. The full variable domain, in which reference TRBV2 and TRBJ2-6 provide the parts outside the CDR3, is EPEVTQTPSHQVTQMGQEVILRCVPISNHLYFYWYRQILGQKVEFLVSFYNNEISEKSEIFDDQFSVERPDGSNFTLKIRSTKLEDSAMYFCASSRGASGASGANVLTFGAGSRLTVL.

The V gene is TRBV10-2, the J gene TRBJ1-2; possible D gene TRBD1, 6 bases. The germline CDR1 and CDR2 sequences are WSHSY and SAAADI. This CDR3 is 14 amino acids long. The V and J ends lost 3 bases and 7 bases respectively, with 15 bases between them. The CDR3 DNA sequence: TGCGCCAGCAGTGAACAGGGTGTCTCGGGTGGCTACACCTTC. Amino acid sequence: CASSEQGVSGGYTF.

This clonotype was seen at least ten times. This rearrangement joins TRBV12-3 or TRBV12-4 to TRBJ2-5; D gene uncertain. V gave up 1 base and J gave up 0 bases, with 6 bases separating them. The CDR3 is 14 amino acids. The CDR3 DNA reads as TGTGCCAGCAGTTTAGAGGGAAACCAAGAGACCCAGTACTTC. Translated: CASSLEGNQETQYF.